This T cell receptor (beta chain) emerged from a study of blood T cell repertoires in COVID-19. At the level of the study: Sources were T cells, B-cell-depleted T cells, or PBMCs; the material itself was cDNA or gDNA.

This CDR3 spans 20 amino acids. Per germline, CDR1 GTSNPN and CDR2 SVGIG (reference sequence). The J segment lost 1 base and the V segment lost 0 bases, leaving 20 bases of the junction unmatched. The data were produced by immunoSEQ multiplex PCR, yet TCRdb's version contains in-frame clones alone and is incomplete. The table shows roughly 250,000 clones, with more than 70% occurring only once. This sequence joins TRBV30 and TRBJ1-1, with 7 positions matching TRBD1. The receptor's source is a man aged 35-49 years with active or convalescent COVID-19. The sequenced material came from peripheral blood. CDR3 sequence reads: CAWSVSRSGRAGQRNTEAFF. The CDR3 region has the DNA TGTGCCTGGAGTGTTTCGAGATCGGGTCGCGCGGGACAGAGGAACACTGAAGCTTTCTTT.